The next 19 T cell receptor beta chains were all read from a single sample in a study of T-cell memory formation after mild COVID-19. TCRdb re-analysed the 5' RACE reads in MiXCR, keeping a single row per CDR3 protein. The sample lists roughly 600,000 distinct CDR3 sequences; approximately 18% were seen once. The sample comprised PBMCs or a T cell subset sorted from them (not recorded which). Receptor source: an adult woman who had mild COVID-19 (a few samples of this study predate the infection). Cell type and time point are not known.

The V gene is TRBV2, the J gene TRBJ2-5; 8 nucleotides match TRBD1. Trimming took 6 bases from V and 4 from J; bases not matched to a gene: 4. The germline V gene encodes CDR1 SNHLY and CDR2 FYNNEI. This CDR3 comprises 13 residues. CDR3 protein: CASRKTGGETQYF. CDR3 coding DNA: TGTGCCAGCAGAAAAACAGGGGGAGAGACCCAGTACTTC.

This chain connects TRBV7-8 to TRBJ2-7; the D is unclear. V dropped 4 bases and J dropped 6 bases, with 13 bases sitting between them. In germline, CDR1 is SGHVS, CDR2 FQNEAQ. The CDR3 runs to 13 residues. This CDR3 is CASSWRPSPEQYF. The CDR3 DNA is TGTGCCAGCAGCTGGAGACCAAGTCCCGAGCAGTACTTC.

The rearrangement uses TRBV7-2 and TRBJ2-4, with D perhaps matching TRBD1 or TRBD2 (6 bases each). V dropped 4 bases and J dropped 5 bases, with 15 bases sitting between them. Germline loops: CDR1 SGHTA, CDR2 FQGNSA. The CDR3 consists of 15 residues. CDR3 sequence: CASSSRRGVENIQYF. In DNA form, the CDR3 reads TGTGCCAGCAGCTCTCGAAGGGGGGTAGAAAACATTCAGTACTTC. The variable domain in full, with the rest retrieved from reference TRBV7-2 and TRBJ2-4, is GAGVSQSPSNKVTEKGKDVELRCDPISGHTALYWYRQSLGQGLEFLIYFQGNSAPDKSGLPSDRFSAERTGGSVSTLTIQRTQQEDSAVYLCASSSRRGVENIQYFGAGTRLSVL.

This sequence joins TRBV12-3 or TRBV12-4 and TRBJ2-7, with no clear D. The ends were cut back, 6 bases at V and 2 bases at J, with 14 bases in the middle. This CDR3 contains 14 residues. In DNA, the CDR3 is TGTGCCAGCAGCCCCGTGGGCAGACCCTACGAGCAGTACTTC. Its protein is CASSPVGRPYEQYF.

This clonotype has a handful of counts. The V gene is TRBV21-1, the J gene TRBJ1-1; TRBD1, the table's D call, lacks a check against the DNA. TRBV21-1 is a listed pseudogene. This CDR3 region has 16 residues. The CDR3: CASSRPGQGISIEAFF. DNA for the CDR3: TGTGCCAGCAGCAGGCCGGGACAGGGAATTTCGATTGAAGCTTTCTTT.

There are a few counts of this clonotype. The chain joins TRBV27 to TRBJ1-6; D is uncertain. Germline V gene data show CDR1 as MNHEY and CDR2 as SMNVEV (reference sequence). V lost 3 bases, J lost 0 bases, and 3 bases lay in between. This CDR3 region has 14 residues. The CDR3 DNA reads as TGTGCCAGCAGTTTGAGCTCCTATAATTCACCCCTCCACTTT. Translation: CASSLSSYNSPLHF.

This chain joins TRBV9 and TRBJ1-1; D is ambiguous. V lost 3 bases and J 1 base, leaving 10 bases between the germline ends. There are 14 residues in the CDR3. Germline values: CDR1 SGDLS, CDR2 YYNGEE. As DNA, the CDR3 is TGTGCCAGCAGCGCCAACCTAGGGAACACTGAAGCTTTCTTT. It translates to CASSANLGNTEAFF.

The chain recombines TRBV25-1 with TRBJ2-7; D remains unclear. Germline V lookup: CDR1 MGHDK, CDR2 SYGVNS. V was shortened by 2 bases and J by 1 base, with 6 bases between the two germline ends. The CDR3 runs 13 residues. The CDR3 bases are TGTGCCAGCAGTGAAATTACTTCCTACGAGCAGTACTTC. This codes for CASSEITSYEQYF.

The rearrangement uses TRBV6-2 or TRBV6-3 and TRBJ2-2; no clear D. Germline CDR1 is MNHEY and CDR2 is SVGEGT. The V end lost 6 bases, the J end lost 5 bases, and 4 bases lay between the germline ends. This CDR3 is built from 11 residues. The CDR3 bases are TGTGCCAGCAGAACAACCGGGGAGCTGTTTTTT. Translation: CASRTTGELFF.

A few counts support this clonotype. This rearrangement joins TRBV5-1 to TRBJ2-6; 8 bases are shared with TRBD1. CDR1 is SGHRS, CDR2 YFSETQ, per germline. The CDR3 sequence is 18 residues long. V was pared by 4 bases and J by 0 bases, with 9 bases of the junction left unmatched. The CDR3 nucleotides are TGCGCCAGCAGCACAGGACAGGGCCTCAGCTCTGGGGCCAACGTCCTGACTTTC. Translated, it gives CASSTGQGLSSGANVLTF.

This clonotype occurred a few times. The chain joins TRBV12-3 or TRBV12-4 to TRBJ2-5; D not certain. The CDR3 is 14 amino acids. V lost 6 bases and J 1 base, leaving 12 bases between the germline ends. CDR3 in DNA: TGTGCCAGCAGGCTATACAGAACCCAAGAGACCCAGTACTTC. It codes for CASRLYRTQETQYF.

The chain couples TRBV18 to TRBJ2-3, with 7 bases that match TRBD2. V was clipped by 2 bases and J by 5 bases; unmatched bases: 13. The CDR3 has 17 amino acids. Germline CDR1 and CDR2: KGHSH and LQKENI. The CDR3 DNA is TGTGCCAGCTCACCATTTTTCCCTAGCGGAGAGGAAGATACGCAGTATTTT. Residues: CASSPFFPSGEEDTQYF.

Ten or more counts support this clonotype. The chain employs TRBV12-3 or TRBV12-4 and TRBJ2-7; the D gene is possibly TRBD2 (5 bases). The CDR3 totals 17 residues. Trimming pared 6 bases from V and 2 bases from J, leaving 23 bases between. The CDR3 here is CASSPSGRGLTPYEQYF. CDR3 nucleotide sequence: TGTGCCAGCAGCCCTAGTGGTAGAGGACTCACGCCCTACGAGCAGTACTTC.

The CDR3 region has the DNA TGCGCCAGCAGCTCGACGGTCGGGACAGGGGTCGGTATGAACACTGAAGCTTTCTTT. The encoded protein is CASSSTVGTGVGMNTEAFF. The chain recombines TRBV5-1 with TRBJ1-1, with 10 bases matching TRBD1. Trimming at V came to 3 bases and at J to 0 bases, leaving 14 bases not matched to a gene. The CDR3 totals 19 residues. Per the germline V gene, CDR1 is SGHRS and CDR2 is YFSETQ.

This clonotype was seen a few times. The V gene is TRBV4-1, the J gene TRBJ2-3; 12 bases match TRBD1. The germline gives CDR1 MGHRA, CDR2 YSYEKL. The J segment lost 0 bases and the V segment lost 2 bases, leaving 12 bases of the junction unmatched. CDR3 length: 20 amino acids. Written as DNA, the CDR3 is TGCGCCAGCAGCCAACTGCCGGGACAGGGGGCCCCACCTAGCACAGATACGCAGTATTTT. This gives the protein CASSQLPGQGAPPSTDTQYF.

There are a few counts of this clonotype. The genes are TRBV6-5 and TRBJ1-1, with 10 bases that match TRBD1. The V segment lost 7 bases and the J segment 1 base; nucleotides outside the gene matches: 3. There are 14 residues in the CDR3. The V gene's germline CDR1 is MNHEY and CDR2 SVGAGI. CDR3 bases: TGTGCCAGCACCAGACAGGGGGCGAACACTGAAGCTTTCTTT. As protein: CASTRQGANTEAFF.

The V and J genes are TRBV6-5 and TRBJ2-7; 7 bases are a match to TRBD2. V dropped 3 bases and J dropped 2; count of bases not matched to a gene: 7. CDR3 length: 15 residues. CDR1 is MNHEY and CDR2 is SVGAGI in the germline V gene. CDR3 in DNA: TGTGCCAGCAGTTATGTCCAGCGGGGTACCTACGAGCAGTACTTC. Its protein is CASSYVQRGTYEQYF.

This clonotype showed up many times. The chain is built from TRBV5-1 and TRBJ2-7, with 7 bases fitting TRBD1. In germline, CDR1 is SGHRS, CDR2 YFSETQ. The junction had 6 bases not matched to a gene; V was cut back by 4 bases and J by 5 bases. The CDR3 is 13 amino acids. CDR3 DNA sequence: TGCGCCAGCAGCGAGGGGGCAATGAACGAGCAGTACTTC. This gives the protein CASSEGAMNEQYF.

This clonotype was counted a few times. The V call is TRBV5-5, the J call TRBJ2-7; TRBD2 matches 10 bases. Germline CDR1 reads SGHKS; CDR2 reads YYEKEE (reference sequence). J was trimmed by 0 bases and V by 2 bases; bases with no gene match: 2. The CDR3 runs 15 residues. The CDR3 DNA is TGTGCCAGCAGCTTTAGACTAGCGGGCTCCTACGAGCAGTACTTC. Residues: CASSFRLAGSYEQYF.